What follows is one T cell receptor (beta chain) and its context. The data stem from a study of blood T cell repertoires in COVID-19. Background on the study: Sites in the United States, Italy and Spain provided acute and convalescent COVID-19 samples. PBMCs, B-cell-depleted T cells, or T cells provided the cDNA or gDNA that made up the material.

CDR3 length equals 14 residues. Trimming cost V 5 bases and J 1 base, with 11 bases left between them. The germline CDR1 and CDR2 sequences are SGHVS and FQNEAQ. In the original analysis: Reference gene primer amplification gave estimated nucleated cell counts. Profiling relied on immunoSEQ multiplex PCR, and the TCRdb table lists in-frame clones only, not all of them. The V and J calls and clone size were taken over from that table, and D and trimming were inferred from the DNA. This sample has under 200,000 clones; approximately 90% occur once, and the top ten carry roughly 0.56%. This clonotype was sampled from a man between 50 and 59 years old with acute or convalescent COVID-19. V gene TRBV7-8 combines with J gene TRBJ2-5; D uncertain. Sequences were obtained from peripheral blood. CDR3 sequence: CASSRMRLQETQYF. CDR3 in DNA: TGTGCCAGCAGCCGCATGCGACTCCAAGAGACCCAGTACTTC.